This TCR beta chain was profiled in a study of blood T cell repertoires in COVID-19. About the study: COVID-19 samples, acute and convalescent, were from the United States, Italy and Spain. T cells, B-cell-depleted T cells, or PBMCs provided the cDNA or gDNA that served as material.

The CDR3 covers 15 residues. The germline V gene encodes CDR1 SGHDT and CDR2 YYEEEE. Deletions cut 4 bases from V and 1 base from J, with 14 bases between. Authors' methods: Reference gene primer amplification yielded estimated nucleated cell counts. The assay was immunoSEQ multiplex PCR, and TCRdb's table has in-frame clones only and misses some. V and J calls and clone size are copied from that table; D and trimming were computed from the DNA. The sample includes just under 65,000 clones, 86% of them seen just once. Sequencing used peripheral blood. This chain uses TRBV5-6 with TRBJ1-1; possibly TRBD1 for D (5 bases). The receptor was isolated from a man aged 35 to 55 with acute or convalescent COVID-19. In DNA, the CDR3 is TGTGCCAGCAGCCCGGAATGGGGCAAGAACACTGAAGCTTTCTTT. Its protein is CASSPEWGKNTEAFF.